This T cell receptor (beta chain) was profiled in a study of T cells after yellow fever vaccination. General observations from the study: Any FACS-sorted repertoire could hold abundant clonotypes that contaminate it from the bulk population. The booster response re-showed most primary clones: approximately 97% CD4, almost 90% CD8.

The CDR3 length is 15 residues. Germline lookup yields CDR1 MNHNS and CDR2 SASEGT. This clonotype was detected many times. Its matching antigen is unknown. A junction end diverges from the germline sequence, so it may reflect a read error. Template-switching 5'RACE yielded the TCR cDNA; a universal primer site and UMIs were added in the process. TCRdb re-called the 5' RACE reads with MiXCR, one entry per CDR3 protein. The table has 550,000 to 750,000 distinct CDR3 sequences, roughly 13% seen once. The rearrangement joins TRBV6-1 to TRBJ2-7; perhaps TRBD2 as D (6 bases). Here the sequenced sample was PBMCs, taken on the day of the yellow fever booster vaccination. The origin of this receptor is a man between 25 and 39 years old who received the YFV17D yellow fever vaccine. The CDR3 loop reads CASGDLGGLSYEQYF. CDR3 sequence (DNA): TGTGCCAGCGGTGACTTAGGAGGGCTCTCCTACGAGCAGTACTTC.